What follows describes a single TCR beta chain. The sample holds a few counts of this clonotype. Its antigen remains undetermined. The input lacks base qualities; no much larger clone sits a single base away. The data stem from a study of blood T cells in healthy people across ages (dated by TCRdb to 2014 to 2015). Some background on the complete study: Template switching captured roughly one uniquely barcoded TCR beta cDNA molecule per two T cells in model experiments. The study measured age-related changes in TCR beta repertoire diversity using deep sequencing normalized with unique cDNA molecular identifiers. The donors were divided into four age groups: young (average around 15 years), middle-aged (approximately 39), aged (under 70) and long-lived (82). Donors of different ages were randomly distributed across sequencing lanes to avoid experimental bias. The study analyzed two additional independent replicas of 1 million unique cDNA reads from the same blood draw for two donors, one aged 18 to 30 and one aged 80 or older.

The germline V gene sets CDR1 to MNHEY and CDR2 to SVGEGT. From its cysteine to its phenylalanine, the CDR3 spans 14 amino acids. The only DNA kept is the CDR3, 42 bases in frame from the first base. Points the paper makes about the study in general: Compared with the aged group, the long-lived group had more naive CD4+ T cells, fewer expanded clones and increased TCR diversity, a pattern suggesting age selection. Conclusive comparison of naive and antigen-experienced compartments was prevented by the profiling of bulk unsorted PBMCs. Estimates of total diversity from one million sequenced T cells were regarded as lower bounds and underestimates. A strong correlation was found between observed TCR beta diversity and the percentage of naive T cells measured by flow cytometry. Donor CMV infection status was unknown, potentially confounding age-related changes in expanded clonotypes. Observed TCR beta diversity per million T cells fell roughly linearly with age, and a significant reduction was already apparent by age around 36.

The donors were roughly 38 Caucasian individuals from Russia, aged roughly 6 to 90 years, who were systemically healthy. Each donor gave ten milliliters of peripheral blood, collected into EDTA-treated Vacutainer tubes. Ficoll-Paque density-gradient centrifugation was used to isolate PBMCs, with at least 6 million obtained per sample. Trizol reagent was used to extract total RNA from PBMCs, with at least 5 micrograms per sample. For every donor, an aliquot of PBMCs went through flow cytometry to measure the percentages of naive CD45RAhigh/CD27high T cells. Libraries came from 5' RACE. TCRdb records Illumina HiSeq 2500 as the sequencer. A second 7 to 11 cycle PCR used a sample-barcoded 5' primer and a J-beta primer mix. A template-switch 5' adaptor carrying 12 random nucleotides introduced a unique molecular identifier onto each TCR beta cDNA molecule. At least 3 million CDR3-containing paired-end reads were obtained from each sample. First-strand cDNA synthesis was performed from all RNA using the Mint cDNA synthesis kit, with priming by a TRBC-specific oligonucleotide. Following uracil-DNA glycosylase treatment, all cDNA underwent a first 18-cycle PCR with the universal primers M1SS and BC2_uni_R. The paper's processing steps were these. For normalization, 1 million high-quality reads were randomly selected from each sample, with every read carrying a distinct molecular identifier. Instead of being binned into consensus sequences, reads that shared molecular identifiers were thrown out. MiTCR, set to a Q25 quality threshold and the strictest error-elimination algorithm, was used for CDR3 identification, clonotype clustering and error correction. Lower-bound total TCR beta diversity was estimated with a nonparametric unseen species model using Euler transformation. TCRdb reprocessed the public reads (quality trimming at Q25 with fastp, clone calling with MiXCR) and kept in-frame beta chains. Records with the same CDR3 protein are collapsed into one entry carrying the most frequent genes and DNA. These V and J calls are TCRdb output, not the study's own analysis. The table for this sample lists around 1,700,000 distinct CDR3 sequences; roughly 30% of them were counted only once. The ten top clones hold 7% to 9% of the sample.

In this chain, TRBV6-2 or TRBV6-3 is recombined with TRBJ2-4; a weak D assignment points to TRBD2 (5 bases agree). The end of the DNA is better explained by TRBJ2-7, so the J call may be wrong. This receptor was taken from a woman aged 30 to 39 in good health. Source material: blood. The sequenced DNA: TGTGCCAGCAGCTACAACACCAATCGGGGCGAGCAGTACTTC. It is translated as CASSYNTNRGEQYF.